The clone carrying this T cell receptor (beta chain) has only a few counts. Its antigen is undetermined. TCRdb keeps only in-frame clones here, not all; method: immunoSEQ multiplex PCR. The data hold approximately 1,000 clones, with 22% observed a single time. Trimming cost V 1 base and J 2 bases, with 11 bases left between them. The CDR3 is 15 amino acids. The germline gives CDR1 SGHNT, CDR2 YENEEA. These data belong to a study of T cells in localized non-small cell lung cancer. Study outcomes and limitations: Paired adjacent lung recovered a median around 59 of the top 100 tumor clones.

The TCR originated in a man between 40 and 70 years old with stage I lung adenocarcinoma. Sample: normal lung tissue next to the tumor, taken before any cancer treatment. V is TRBV11-3 and J is TRBJ1-1; perhaps TRBD1 as D (5 bases). The CDR3 nucleotides read TGTGCCAGCAGCTTAGGGGACCTTAAAAACACTGAAGCTTTCTTT. Residues: CASSLGDLKNTEAFF.